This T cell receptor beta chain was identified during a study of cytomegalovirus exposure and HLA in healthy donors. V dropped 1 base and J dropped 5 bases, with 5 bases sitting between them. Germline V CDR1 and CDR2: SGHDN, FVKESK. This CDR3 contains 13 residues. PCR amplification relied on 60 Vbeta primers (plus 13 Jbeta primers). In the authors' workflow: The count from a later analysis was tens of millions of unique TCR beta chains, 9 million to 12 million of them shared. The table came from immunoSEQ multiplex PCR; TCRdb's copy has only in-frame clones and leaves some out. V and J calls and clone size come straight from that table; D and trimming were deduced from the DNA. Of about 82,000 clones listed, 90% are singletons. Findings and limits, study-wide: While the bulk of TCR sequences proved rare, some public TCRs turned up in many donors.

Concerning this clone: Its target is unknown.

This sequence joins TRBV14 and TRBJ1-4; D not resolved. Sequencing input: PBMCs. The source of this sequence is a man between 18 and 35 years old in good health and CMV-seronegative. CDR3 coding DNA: TGTGCCAGCAGCCAAGTGAGGAATGAAAAACTGTTTTTT. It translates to CASSQVRNEKLFF. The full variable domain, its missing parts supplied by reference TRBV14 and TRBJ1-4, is EAGVTQFPSHSVIEKGQTVTLRCDPISGHDNLYWYRRVMGKEIKFLLHFVKESKQDESGMPNNRFLAERTGGTYSTLKVQPAELEDSGVYFCASSQVRNEKLFFGSGTQLSVL.